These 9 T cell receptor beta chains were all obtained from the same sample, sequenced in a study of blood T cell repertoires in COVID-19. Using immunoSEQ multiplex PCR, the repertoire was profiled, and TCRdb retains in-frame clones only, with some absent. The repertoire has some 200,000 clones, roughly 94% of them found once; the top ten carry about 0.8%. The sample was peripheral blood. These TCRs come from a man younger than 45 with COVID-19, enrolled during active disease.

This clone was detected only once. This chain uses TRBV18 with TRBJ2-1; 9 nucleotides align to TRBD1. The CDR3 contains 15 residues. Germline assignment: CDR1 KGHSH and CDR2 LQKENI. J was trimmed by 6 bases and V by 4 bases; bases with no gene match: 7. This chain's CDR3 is CASSLQGARGNEQFF. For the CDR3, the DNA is TGTGCCAGCTCACTACAGGGGGCGCGAGGCAATGAGCAGTTCTTC.

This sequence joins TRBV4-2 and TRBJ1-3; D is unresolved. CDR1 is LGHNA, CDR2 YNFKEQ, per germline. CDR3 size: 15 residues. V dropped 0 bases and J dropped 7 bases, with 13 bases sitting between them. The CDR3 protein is CASSQDITAGNTIYF. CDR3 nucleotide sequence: TGTGCCAGCAGCCAAGATATCACAGCGGGGAACACCATATATTTT.

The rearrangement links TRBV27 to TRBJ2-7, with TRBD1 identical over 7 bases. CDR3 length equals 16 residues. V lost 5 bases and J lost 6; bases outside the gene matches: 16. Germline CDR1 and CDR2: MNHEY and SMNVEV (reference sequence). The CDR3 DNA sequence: TGTGCCAGCAGTACTTCATCCCCGCACAGGGGATCCGAGCAGTACTTC. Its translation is CASSTSSPHRGSEQYF.

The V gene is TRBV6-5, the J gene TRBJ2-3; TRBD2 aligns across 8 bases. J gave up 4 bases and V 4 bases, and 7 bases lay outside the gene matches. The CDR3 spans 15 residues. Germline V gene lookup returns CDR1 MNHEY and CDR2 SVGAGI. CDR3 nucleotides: TGTGCCAGCAGTTCCCCCAGCGGGGGACCAGATACGCAGTATTTT. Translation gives CASSSPSGGPDTQYF.

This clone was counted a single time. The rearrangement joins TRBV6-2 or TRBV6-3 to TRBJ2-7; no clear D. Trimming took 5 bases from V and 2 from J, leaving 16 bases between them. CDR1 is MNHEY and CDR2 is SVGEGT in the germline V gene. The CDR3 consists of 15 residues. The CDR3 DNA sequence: TGTGCCAGCAGTCCACCAGGTTTTCCAACCTACGAGCAGTACTTC. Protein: CASSPPGFPTYEQYF.

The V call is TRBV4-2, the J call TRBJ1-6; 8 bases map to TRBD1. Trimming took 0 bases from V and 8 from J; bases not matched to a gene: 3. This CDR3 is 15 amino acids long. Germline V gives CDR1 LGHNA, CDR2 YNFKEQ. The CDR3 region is CASSQDGTGHSPLHF. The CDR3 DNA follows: TGTGCCAGCAGCCAAGATGGGACAGGTCATTCACCCCTCCACTTT.

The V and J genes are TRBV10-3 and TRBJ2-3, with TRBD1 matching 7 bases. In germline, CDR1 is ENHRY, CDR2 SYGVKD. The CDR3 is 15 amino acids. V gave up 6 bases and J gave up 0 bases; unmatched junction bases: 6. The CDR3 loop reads CAIRPDRESTDTQYF. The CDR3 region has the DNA TGTGCCATCAGACCCGACAGGGAGAGCACAGATACGCAGTATTTT.

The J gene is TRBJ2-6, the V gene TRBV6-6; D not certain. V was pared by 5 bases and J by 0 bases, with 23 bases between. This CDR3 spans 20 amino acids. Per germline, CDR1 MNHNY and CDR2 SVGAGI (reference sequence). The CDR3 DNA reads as TGTGCCAGCAGTCCCCGCGCCCTGACGGGTGCCAGCTCTGGGGCCAACGTCCTGACTTTC. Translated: CASSPRALTGASSGANVLTF.

The CDR3 is CASTPTDNYGYTF. The CDR3 DNA reads TGTGCCAGCACTCCGACAGATAACTATGGCTACACCTTC. The chain carries TRBV12-3 or TRBV12-4 and TRBJ1-2; maybe TRBD1 (5 bases). The CDR3 is 13 amino acids. The germline V and J ends were trimmed by 7 bases and 1 base, with 10 bases remaining between them.